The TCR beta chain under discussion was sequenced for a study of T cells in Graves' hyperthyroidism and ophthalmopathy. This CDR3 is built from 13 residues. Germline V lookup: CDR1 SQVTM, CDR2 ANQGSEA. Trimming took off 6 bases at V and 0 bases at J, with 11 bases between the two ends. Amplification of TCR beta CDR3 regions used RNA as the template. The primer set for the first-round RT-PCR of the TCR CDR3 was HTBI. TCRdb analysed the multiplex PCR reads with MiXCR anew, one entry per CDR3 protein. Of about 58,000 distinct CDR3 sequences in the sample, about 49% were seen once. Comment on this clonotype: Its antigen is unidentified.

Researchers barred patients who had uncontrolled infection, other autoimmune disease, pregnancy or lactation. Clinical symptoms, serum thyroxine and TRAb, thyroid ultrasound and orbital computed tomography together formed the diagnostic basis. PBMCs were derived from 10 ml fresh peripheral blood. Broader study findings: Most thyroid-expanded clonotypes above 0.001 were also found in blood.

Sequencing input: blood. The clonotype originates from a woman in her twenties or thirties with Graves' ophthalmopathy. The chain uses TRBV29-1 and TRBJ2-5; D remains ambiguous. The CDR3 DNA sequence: TGCAGCGTAGACTCGGGTTACCAAGAGACCCAGTACTTC. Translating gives CSVDSGYQETQYF.